Described below is a single TCR beta chain sequence and its context. This same CDR3 is encoded by further DNA sequences in the sample. Generated by immunoSEQ multiplex PCR, the TCRdb table keeps only in-frame clones and is missing some. The table records 1.4 million to 1.5 million clones, around 95% of them present only once. The data are from a study of shared clonotypes between healthy human individuals. Division of CD4+ cells produced a CD45RA+ naive subset and a CD45RA-negative memory subset. The clonotype was recovered from a man aged 25 to 40 in good health. Sequencing was carried out using naive CD4+ T cells sorted from blood. Subset: CD45RA+ positively selected.

CDR3 residues: CASSLEGSTGELFF. CDR3 coding DNA: TGCGCCAGCAGCTTGGAAGGGTCCACCGGGGAGCTGTTTTTT. V and J are TRBV5-1 and TRBJ2-2; D gene uncertain. The germline V gene has CDR1 SGHRS and CDR2 YFSETQ. The CDR3 length is 14 residues. With 0 bases removed from V and 4 bases from J, the gap between germline ends came to 7 bases.